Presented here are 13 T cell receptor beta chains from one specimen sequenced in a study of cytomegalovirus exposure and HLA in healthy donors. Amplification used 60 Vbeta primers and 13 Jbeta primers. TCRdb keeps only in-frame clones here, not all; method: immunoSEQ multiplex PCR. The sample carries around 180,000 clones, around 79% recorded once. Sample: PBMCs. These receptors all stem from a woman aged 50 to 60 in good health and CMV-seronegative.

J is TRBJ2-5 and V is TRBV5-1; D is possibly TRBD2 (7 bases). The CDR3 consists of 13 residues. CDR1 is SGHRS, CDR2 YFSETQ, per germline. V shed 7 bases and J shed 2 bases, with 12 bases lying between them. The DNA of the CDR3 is TGCGCCAGCGGGGGGGCAGTACAAGAGACCCAGTACTTC. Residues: CASGGAVQETQYF. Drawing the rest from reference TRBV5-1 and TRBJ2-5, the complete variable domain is KAGVTQTPRYLIKTRGQQVTLSCSPISGHRSVSWYQQTPGQGLQFLFEYFSETQRNKGNFPGRFSGRQFSNSRSEMNVSTLELGDSALYLCASGGAVQETQYFGPGTRLLVL.

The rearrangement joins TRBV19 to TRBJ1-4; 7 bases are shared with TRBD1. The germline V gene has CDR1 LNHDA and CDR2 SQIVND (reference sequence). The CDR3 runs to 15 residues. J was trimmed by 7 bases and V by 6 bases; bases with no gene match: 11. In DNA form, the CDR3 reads TGTGCCAGTAGATTAATAGGGGACAGAGGTGAAAAACTGTTTTTT. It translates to CASRLIGDRGEKLFF.

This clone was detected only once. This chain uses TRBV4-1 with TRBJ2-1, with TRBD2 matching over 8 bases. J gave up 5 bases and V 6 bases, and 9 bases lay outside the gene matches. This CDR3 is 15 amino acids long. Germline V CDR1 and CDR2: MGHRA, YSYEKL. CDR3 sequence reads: CASSSPSGSHNEQFF. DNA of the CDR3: TGCGCCAGCAGTTCCCCAAGCGGGAGCCACAATGAGCAGTTCTTC.

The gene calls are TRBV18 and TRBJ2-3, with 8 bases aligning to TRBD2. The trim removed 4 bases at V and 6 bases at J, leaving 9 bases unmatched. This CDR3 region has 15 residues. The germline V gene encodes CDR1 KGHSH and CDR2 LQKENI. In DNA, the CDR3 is TGTGCCAGCTCACGCGGGACTAGACTTCGCGATACGCAGTATTTT. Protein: CASSRGTRLRDTQYF.

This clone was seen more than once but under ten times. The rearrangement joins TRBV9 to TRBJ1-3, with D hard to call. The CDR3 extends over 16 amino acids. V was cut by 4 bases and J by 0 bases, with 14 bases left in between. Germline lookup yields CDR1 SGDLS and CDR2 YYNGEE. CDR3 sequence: CASSREASDSGNTIYF. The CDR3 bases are TGTGCCAGCAGCCGCGAGGCGTCCGACTCTGGAAACACCATATATTTT.

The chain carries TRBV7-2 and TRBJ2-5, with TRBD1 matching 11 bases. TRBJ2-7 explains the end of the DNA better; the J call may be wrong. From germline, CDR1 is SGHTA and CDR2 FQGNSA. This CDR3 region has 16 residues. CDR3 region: CASSFSVGTGGYEQYF. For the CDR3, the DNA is TGTGCCAGCAGCTTTTCCGTCGGGACAGGGGGCTACGAGCAGTACTTC.

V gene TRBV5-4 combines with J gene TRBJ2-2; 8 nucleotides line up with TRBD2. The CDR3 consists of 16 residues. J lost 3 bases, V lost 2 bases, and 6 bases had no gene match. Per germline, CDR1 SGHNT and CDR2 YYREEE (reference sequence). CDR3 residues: CASSFRAGVDTGELFF. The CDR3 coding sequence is TGTGCCAGCAGCTTTCGAGCGGGAGTAGACACCGGGGAGCTGTTTTTT.

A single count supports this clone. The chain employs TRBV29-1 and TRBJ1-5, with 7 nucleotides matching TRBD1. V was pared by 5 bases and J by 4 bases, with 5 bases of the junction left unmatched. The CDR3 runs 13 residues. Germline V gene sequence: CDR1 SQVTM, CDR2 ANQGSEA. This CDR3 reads CSVRQGLNQPQHF. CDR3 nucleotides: TGCAGCGTTCGACAGGGATTGAATCAGCCCCAGCATTTT.

The CDR3 loop is CASSPRTSGVSTGELFF. The CDR3 nucleotides are TGTGCCAGCAGCCCCCGGACTAGCGGGGTCTCGACCGGGGAGCTGTTTTTT. The gene calls are TRBV7-8 and TRBJ2-2, with TRBD2 matching 12 bases. After removal of 5 bases from V and 5 bases from J, the junction contained 9 bases not matched to a gene. Germline V gene sequence: CDR1 SGHVS, CDR2 FQNEAQ. The CDR3 sequence is 17 residues long.

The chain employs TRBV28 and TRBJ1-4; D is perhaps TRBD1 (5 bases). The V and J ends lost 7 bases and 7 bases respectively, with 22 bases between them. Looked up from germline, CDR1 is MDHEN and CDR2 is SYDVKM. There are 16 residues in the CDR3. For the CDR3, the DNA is TGTGCCAGCACACGGGGGAGGGGTGATTGGGGTGAAAAACTGTTTTTT. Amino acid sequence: CASTRGRGDWGEKLFF. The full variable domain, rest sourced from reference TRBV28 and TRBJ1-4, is DVKVTQSSRYLVKRTGEKVFLECVQDMDHENMFWYRQDPGLGLRLIYFSYDVKMKEKGDIPEGYSVSREKKERFSLILESASTNQTSMYLCASTRGRGDWGEKLFFGSGTQLSVL.

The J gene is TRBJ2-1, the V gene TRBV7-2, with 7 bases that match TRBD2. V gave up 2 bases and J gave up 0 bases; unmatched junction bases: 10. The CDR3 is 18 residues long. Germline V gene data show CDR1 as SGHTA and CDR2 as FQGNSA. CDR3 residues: CASSLFLAGGSSYNEQFF. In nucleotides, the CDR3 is TGTGCCAGCAGCTTATTTTTAGCGGGTGGTAGCTCCTACAATGAGCAGTTCTTC.

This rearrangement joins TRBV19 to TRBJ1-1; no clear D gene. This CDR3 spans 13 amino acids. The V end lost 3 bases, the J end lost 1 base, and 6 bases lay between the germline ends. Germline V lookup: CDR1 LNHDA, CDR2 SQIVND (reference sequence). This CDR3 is CASSIEENTEAFF. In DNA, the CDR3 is TGTGCCAGTAGTATCGAGGAGAACACTGAAGCTTTCTTT.

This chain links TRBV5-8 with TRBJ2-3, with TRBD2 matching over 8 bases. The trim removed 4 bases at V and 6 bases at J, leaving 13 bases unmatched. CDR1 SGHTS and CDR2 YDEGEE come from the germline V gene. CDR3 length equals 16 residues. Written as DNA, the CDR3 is TGTGCCAGCAGCCCTCGGGGGACGGGAGGGGCTGATACGCAGTATTTT. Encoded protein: CASSPRGTGGADTQYF. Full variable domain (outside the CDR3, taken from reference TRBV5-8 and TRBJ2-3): EAGVTQSPTHLIKTRGQQATLRCSPISGHTSVYWYQQALGLGLQFLLWYDEGEERNRGNFPPRFSGRQFPNYSSELNVNALELEDSALYLCASSPRGTGGADTQYFGPGTRLTVL.